This TCR beta chain originates from a study of blood T cell dynamics during melanoma immunotherapy. This sample's time point: week 3, after first cycle of checkpoint inhibitor. This clone turned up a few times. The repertoire was sequenced with immunoSEQ multiplex PCR; TCRdb's copy has only in-frame clones and lacks some. The table shows about 7,200 clones, with approximately 81% occurring only once. The CDR3 sequence is 13 residues long. Germline V gives CDR1 SNHLY, CDR2 FYNNEI. The V gene lost 7 bases and the J gene lost 10 bases, with 14 bases spanning the gap. The rearrangement joins TRBV2 to TRBJ1-6, with a possible D match to TRBD1 (6 bases). The clonotype was recovered from a human donor with melanoma. Some clones in this sample may be carry-over from other donors' samples. Source: blood, taken from a patient treated with checkpoint blockade. The CDR3 DNA reads as TGTGCCAGCAAGGGGCAGGGGTCATCACCCCTCCACTTT. Encoded protein: CASKGQGSSPLHF. The full variable domain, its missing parts supplied by reference TRBV2 and TRBJ1-6, is EPEVTQTPSHQVTQMGQEVILRCVPISNHLYFYWYRQILGQKVEFLVSFYNNEISEKSEIFDDQFSVERPDGSNFTLKIRSTKLEDSAMYFCASKGQGSSPLHFGNGTRLTVT.